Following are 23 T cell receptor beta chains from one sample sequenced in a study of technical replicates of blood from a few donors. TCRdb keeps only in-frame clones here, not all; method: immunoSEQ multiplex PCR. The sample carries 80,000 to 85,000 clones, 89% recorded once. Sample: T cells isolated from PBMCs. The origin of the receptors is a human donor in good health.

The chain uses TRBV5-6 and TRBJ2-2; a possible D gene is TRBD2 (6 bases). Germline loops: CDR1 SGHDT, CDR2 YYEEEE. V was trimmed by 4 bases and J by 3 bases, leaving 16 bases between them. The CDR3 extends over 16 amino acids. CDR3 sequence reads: CASSLAVAEYTGELFF. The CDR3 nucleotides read TGTGCCAGCAGCCTCGCGGTAGCGGAATACACCGGGGAGCTGTTTTTT.

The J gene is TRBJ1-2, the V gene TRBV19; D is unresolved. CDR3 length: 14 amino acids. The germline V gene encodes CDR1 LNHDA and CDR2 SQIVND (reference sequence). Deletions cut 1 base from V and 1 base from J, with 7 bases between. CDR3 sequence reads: CASSIVNSNYGYTF. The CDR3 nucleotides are TGTGCCAGTAGTATAGTAAACAGTAACTATGGCTACACCTTC.

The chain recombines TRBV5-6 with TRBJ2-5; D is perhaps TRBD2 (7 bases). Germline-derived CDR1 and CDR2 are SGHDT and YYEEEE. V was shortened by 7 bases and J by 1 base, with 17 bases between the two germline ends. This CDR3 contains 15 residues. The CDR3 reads CASGHFAGAQETQYF. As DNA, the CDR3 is TGTGCCAGCGGACACTTCGCGGGGGCCCAAGAGACCCAGTACTTC. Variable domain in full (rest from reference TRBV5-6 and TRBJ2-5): DAGVTQSPTHLIKTRGQQVTLRCSPKSGHDTVSWYQQALGQGPQFIFQYYEEEERQRGNFPDRFSGHQFPNYSSELNVNALLLGDSALYLCASGHFAGAQETQYFGPGTRLLVL.

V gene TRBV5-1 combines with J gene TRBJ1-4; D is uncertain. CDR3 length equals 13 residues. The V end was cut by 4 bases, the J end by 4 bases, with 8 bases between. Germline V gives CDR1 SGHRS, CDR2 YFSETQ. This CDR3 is CASSRGGNEKLFF. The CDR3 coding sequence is TGCGCCAGCAGCAGAGGAGGTAATGAAAAACTGTTTTTT.

CDR3 region: CASSPSGMGNQPQHF. CDR3 coding DNA: TGTGCCAGCAGCCCTTCCGGGATGGGCAATCAGCCCCAGCATTTT. This rearrangement joins TRBV6-5 to TRBJ1-5; D unresolved. From germline, CDR1 is MNHEY and CDR2 SVGAGI. CDR3 size: 15 residues. V dropped 6 bases and J dropped 2 bases, with 14 bases sitting between them.

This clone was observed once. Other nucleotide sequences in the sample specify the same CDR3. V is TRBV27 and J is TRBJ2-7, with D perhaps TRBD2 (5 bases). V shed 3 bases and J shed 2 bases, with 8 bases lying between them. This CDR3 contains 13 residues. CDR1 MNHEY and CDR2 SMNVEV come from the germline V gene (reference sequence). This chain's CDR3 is CASSLGRAYEQYF. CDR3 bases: TGTGCCAGCAGTTTGGGGAGAGCCTACGAGCAGTACTTC.

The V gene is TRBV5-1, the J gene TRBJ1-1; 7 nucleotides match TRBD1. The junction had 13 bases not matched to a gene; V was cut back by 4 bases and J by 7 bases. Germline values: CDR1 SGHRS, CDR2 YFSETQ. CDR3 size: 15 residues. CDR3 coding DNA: TGCGCCAGCAGCCCGCAACCTGGGACAGACTATGAAGCTTTCTTT. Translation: CASSPQPGTDYEAFF.

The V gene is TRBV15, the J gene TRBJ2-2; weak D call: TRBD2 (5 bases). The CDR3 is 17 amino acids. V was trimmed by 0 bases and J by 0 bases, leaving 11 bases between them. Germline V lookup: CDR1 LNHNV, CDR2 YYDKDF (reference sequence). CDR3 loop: CATSRDPRLSNTGELFF. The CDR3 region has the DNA TGTGCCACCAGCAGAGATCCGAGACTATCGAACACCGGGGAGCTGTTTTTT. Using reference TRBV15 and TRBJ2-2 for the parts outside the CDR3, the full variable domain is DAMVIQNPRYQVTQFGKPVTLSCSQTLNHNVMYWYQQKSSQAPKLLFHYYDKDFNNEADTPDNFQSRRPNTSFCFLDIRSPGLGDTAMYLCATSRDPRLSNTGELFFGEGSRLTVL.

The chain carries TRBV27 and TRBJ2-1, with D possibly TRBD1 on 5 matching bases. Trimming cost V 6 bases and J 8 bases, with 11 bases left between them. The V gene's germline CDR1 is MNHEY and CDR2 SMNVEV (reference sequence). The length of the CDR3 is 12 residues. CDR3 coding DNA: TGTGCCAGCAGAAGGGGTGGAGATGAGCAGTTCTTC. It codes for CASRRGGDEQFF.

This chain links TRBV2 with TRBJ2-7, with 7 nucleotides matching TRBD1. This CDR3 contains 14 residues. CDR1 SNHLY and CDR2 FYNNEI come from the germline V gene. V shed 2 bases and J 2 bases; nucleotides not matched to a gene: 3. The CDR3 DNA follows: TGTGCCAGCAGTGAAACAGGGACAGCCTACGAGCAGTACTTC. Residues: CASSETGTAYEQYF.

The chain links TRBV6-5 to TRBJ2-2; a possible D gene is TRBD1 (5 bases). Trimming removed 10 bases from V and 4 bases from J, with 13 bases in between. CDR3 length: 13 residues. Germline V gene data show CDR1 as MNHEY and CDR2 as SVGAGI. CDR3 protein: CATEQVFTGELFF. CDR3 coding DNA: TGTGCCACCGAACAGGTTTTCACCGGGGAGCTGTTTTTT.

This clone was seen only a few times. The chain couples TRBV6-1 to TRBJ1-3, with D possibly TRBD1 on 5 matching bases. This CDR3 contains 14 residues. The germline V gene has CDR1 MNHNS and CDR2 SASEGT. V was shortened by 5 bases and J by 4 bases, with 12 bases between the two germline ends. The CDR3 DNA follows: TGTGCCAGCAGTCTCCCCCGACAGGGAAACACCATATATTTT. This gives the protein CASSLPRQGNTIYF.

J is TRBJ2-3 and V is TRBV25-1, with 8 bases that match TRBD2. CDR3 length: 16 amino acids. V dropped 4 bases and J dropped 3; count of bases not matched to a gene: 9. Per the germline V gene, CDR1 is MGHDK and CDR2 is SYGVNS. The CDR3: CASSGPGLGITDTQYF. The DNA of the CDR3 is TGTGCCAGCAGTGGGCCGGGACTAGGTATAACAGATACGCAGTATTTT.

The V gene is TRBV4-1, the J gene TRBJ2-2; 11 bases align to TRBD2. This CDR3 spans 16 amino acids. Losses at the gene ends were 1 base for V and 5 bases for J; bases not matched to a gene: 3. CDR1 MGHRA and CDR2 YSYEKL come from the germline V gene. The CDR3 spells CASSQGTSGWTGELFF. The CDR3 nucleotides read TGCGCCAGCAGCCAAGGGACTAGCGGGTGGACCGGGGAGCTGTTTTTT.

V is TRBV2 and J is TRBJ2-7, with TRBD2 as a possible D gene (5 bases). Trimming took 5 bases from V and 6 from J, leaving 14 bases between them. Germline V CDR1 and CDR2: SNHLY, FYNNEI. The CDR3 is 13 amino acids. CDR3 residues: CASSLVGVSEQYF. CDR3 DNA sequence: TGTGCCAGCAGTTTAGTCGGGGTCAGCGAGCAGTACTTC.

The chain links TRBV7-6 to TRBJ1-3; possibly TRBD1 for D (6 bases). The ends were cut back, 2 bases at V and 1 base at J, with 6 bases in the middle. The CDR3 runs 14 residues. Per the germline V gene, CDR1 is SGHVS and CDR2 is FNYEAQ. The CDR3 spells CASSLTGSGNTIYF. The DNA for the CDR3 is TGTGCCAGCAGCTTAACAGGGTCTGGAAACACCATATATTTT. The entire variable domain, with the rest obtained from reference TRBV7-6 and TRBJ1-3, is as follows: GAGVSQSPRYKVTKRGQDVALRCDPISGHVSLYWYRQALGQGPEFLTYFNYEAQQDKSGLPNDRFSAERPEGSISTLTIQRTEQRDSAMYRCASSLTGSGNTIYFGEGSWLTVV.

The CDR3 loop reads CASIEEAGTYEQYF. In DNA form, the CDR3 reads TGTGCCAGCATCGAGGAGGCGGGAACCTACGAGCAGTACTTC. The V and J genes are TRBV5-8 and TRBJ2-7, with D perhaps TRBD2 (6 bases). The CDR3 is 14 residues long. Germline CDR1 SGHTS, CDR2 YDEGEE. V dropped 6 bases and J dropped 2 bases, with 15 bases sitting between them. Together with reference TRBV5-8 and TRBJ2-7, the CDR3 gives the full variable domain: EAGVTQSPTHLIKTRGQQATLRCSPISGHTSVYWYQQALGLGLQFLLWYDEGEERNRGNFPPRFSGRQFPNYSSELNVNALELEDSALYLCASIEEAGTYEQYFGPGTRLTVT.

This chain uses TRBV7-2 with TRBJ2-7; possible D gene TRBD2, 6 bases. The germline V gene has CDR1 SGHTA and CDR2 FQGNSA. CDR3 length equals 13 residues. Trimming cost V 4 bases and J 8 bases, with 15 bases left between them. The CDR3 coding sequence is TGTGCCAGCAGCTCCGCTAGCGATGGGAAGCAGTACTTC. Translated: CASSSASDGKQYF.

CDR3 coding DNA: TGTGCCAGCGAAAGGGGGGGCACTGAAGCTTTCTTT. Translated, it gives CASERGGTEAFF. The chain employs TRBV5-6 and TRBJ1-1; maybe TRBD1 (6 bases). Germline CDR1 and CDR2: SGHDT and YYEEEE. This CDR3 spans 12 amino acids. Trimming cost V 7 bases and J 4 bases, with 11 bases left between them.

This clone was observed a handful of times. As DNA, the CDR3 is TGTGCCAGCAGAAGGGGGAGTACTGAAGCTTTCTTT. This gives the protein CASRRGSTEAFF. The V and J genes are TRBV4-2 and TRBJ1-1; D is perhaps TRBD1 (6 bases). The ends were cut back, 6 bases at V and 5 bases at J, with 10 bases in the middle. The CDR3 spans 12 residues. Germline V gene sequence: CDR1 LGHNA, CDR2 YNFKEQ.

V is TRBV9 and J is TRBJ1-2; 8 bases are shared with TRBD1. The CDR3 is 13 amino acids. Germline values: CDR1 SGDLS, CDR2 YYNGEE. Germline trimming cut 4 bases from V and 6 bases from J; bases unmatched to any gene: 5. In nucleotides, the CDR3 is TGTGCCAGCAGCAGCCGGACAGGGAATGGCTACACCTTC. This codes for CASSSRTGNGYTF.

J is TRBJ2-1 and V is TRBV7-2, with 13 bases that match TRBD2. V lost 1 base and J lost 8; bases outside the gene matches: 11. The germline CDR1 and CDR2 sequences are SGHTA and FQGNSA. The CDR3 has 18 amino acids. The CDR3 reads CASSLEWTSGSGVDEQFF. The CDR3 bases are TGTGCCAGCAGCTTAGAGTGGACTAGCGGGAGTGGGGTTGATGAGCAGTTCTTC.

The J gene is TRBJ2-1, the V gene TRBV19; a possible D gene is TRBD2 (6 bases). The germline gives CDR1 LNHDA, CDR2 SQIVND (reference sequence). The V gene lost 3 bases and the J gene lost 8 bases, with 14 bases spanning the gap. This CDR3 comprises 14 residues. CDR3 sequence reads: CASSILGGADEQFF. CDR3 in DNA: TGTGCCAGTAGTATCCTCGGGGGAGCTGATGAGCAGTTCTTC.